This T cell receptor (beta chain) was profiled in a study of shared clonotypes between healthy human individuals. Study-wide background: CD4 naive and CD4 memory each took three plates per donor, while CD8 naive took two and CD8 memory one.

As regards this clone: What it recognizes is unknown.

Germline trimming cut 1 base from V and 5 bases from J; bases unmatched to any gene: 8. The germline CDR1 and CDR2 sequences are MGHDK and SYGVNS. The length of the CDR3 is 15 residues. Study outcomes and limitations: Non-shared clonotypes had lower generation probabilities than those shared by all four donors.

Here immunoSEQ multiplex PCR was the method, and the copy in TCRdb shows in-frame clones only, minus some. Here the sample spans over a million clones, around 78% being singletons. This TCR was recovered from a man aged 18 to 29 in good health. Some clones in this sample may be carry-over from other donors' samples. The sequencing input was memory CD4+ T cells from PBMCs. Subset reported: CD45RA-negative fraction. The chain carries TRBV25-1 and TRBJ2-7; 7 bases align to TRBD1. This chain's CDR3 is CASSELTGLNDEQYF. CDR3 nucleotide sequence: TGTGCCAGCAGTGAATTGACAGGGTTAAACGACGAGCAGTACTTC.